This T cell receptor (beta chain) originates from a study of neoadjuvant nivolumab and ipilimumab in lung cancer. About the research overall: Nivolumab 3 mg/kg was given days 1, 15 and 29, plus ipilimumab 1 mg/kg day 1 in combination.

As regards this clone: As yet, its antigen is unknown.

CDR3 length: 12 amino acids. Germline V gives CDR1 SGHRS, CDR2 YFSETQ. Trimming shortened V by 4 bases and J by 7 bases, and 11 bases separated the two germline ends. The repertoire was sequenced with immunoSEQ multiplex PCR; TCRdb's copy has only in-frame clones and lacks some. The sample contains fewer than 30,000 clones, about three quarters of which appear only once. Study-wide findings and caveats: TCR richness and clonality were higher in tumors than adjacent uninvolved lung. Only a small number of samples underwent TCR sequencing. TCR clonality did not significantly correlate with pathologic tumor regression.

J is TRBJ1-2 and V is TRBV5-1; no reliable D call. The sequencing here drew on tumor tissue, taken after neoadjuvant nivolumab, alone or with ipilimumab, at or shortly before surgery. The sequence was obtained from an adult with non-small cell lung cancer. The CDR3 DNA follows: TGCGCCAGCAGCGCTCTTGGAACTGGCTACACCTTC. Its translation: CASSALGTGYTF.